This is a list of T cell receptor beta chains from one sample in a study of chemoradiotherapy in HPV16-positive cancers. TCRdb's copy holds only in-frame clones and misses some; the assay was immunoSEQ multiplex PCR. The sample lists 12,000 or so clones, around 82% occurring once. Sampling was done from a patient who underwent chemoradiotherapy. These receptors were taken from a human donor with HPV-associated anogenital cancer. Each CDR3 is given with its conserved first and last residue. The D gene is left open where the match is weak. Size tells how often a clone was seen (once, few, many) or the class of an expanded clone, and some rows leave it out.

d_gene	abundance	v_gene	j_gene	CDR3nt	CDR3aa
NA	few	TRBV5-5	TRBJ1-1	TGTGCCAGCAGCTTCTCTGGGCAGAACACTGAAGCTTTCTTT	CASSFSGQNTEAFF
NA	NA	TRBV13	TRBJ2-6	TGTGCCAGCAGAACCTTGGGGAACTCTGGGGCCAACGTCCTGACTTTC	CASRTLGNSGANVLTF
TRBD1	NA	TRBV10-3	TRBJ1-5	TGTGCCATCTCGACAGGGGATATTAATCAGCCCCAGCATTTT	CAISTGDINQPQHF
TRBD1	NA	TRBV12-5	TRBJ1-1	TGTGCTAGTGGTCTCCAGGGGGTAGTCACTGAAGCTTTCTTT	CASGLQGVVTEAFF
NA	NA	TRBV18	TRBJ1-5	TGTGCCAGCTCCCCTCTGGCCGATAGCAATCAGCCCCAGCATTTT	CASSPLADSNQPQHF
NA	NA	TRBV9	TRBJ1-6	TGTGCCAGCAGCGTAGGGGTTAGGAGGGGGAGGAATTCACCCCTCCACTTT	CASSVGVRRGRNSPLHF
NA	once	TRBV15	TRBJ2-7	TGTGCCACCAGCAGAGTGGGGGCTGAGCAGTACTTC	CATSRVGAEQYF
NA	NA	TRBV19	TRBJ1-1	TGTGCCAGTAGTCCCCGGCTCAGCACTGAAGCTTTCTTT	CASSPRLSTEAFF
NA	NA	TRBV28	TRBJ1-1	TGTGCCAGCAGAGTCATCGGTGTTGGCGTCACTGAAGCTTTCTTT	CASRVIGVGVTEAFF
TRBD1	NA	TRBV7-2	TRBJ1-2	TGTGCCAGCAGCGAATGGACAGGGAGGTATGGCTACACCTTC	CASSEWTGRYGYTF
NA	NA	TRBV30	TRBJ2-3	TGTGCCTGGAGTAGGTTAGGCGGGCGCACAGATACGCAGTATTTT	CAWSRLGGRTDTQYF
TRBD2	NA	TRBV11-3	TRBJ2-7	TGTGCCAGCAGCTTAGGGGCTAGCGGGGGAAACGAGCAGTACTTC	CASSLGASGGNEQYF
NA	NA	TRBV5-1	TRBJ2-7	TGCGCCAGCAGCTTGGGGGGCGGGCGCTACGAGCAGTACTTC	CASSLGGGRYEQYF
TRBD2	once	TRBV2	TRBJ2-3	TGTGCCAGCAGAGGACTAGCTTTCATCACAGATACGCAGTATTTT	CASRGLAFITDTQYF
NA	NA	TRBV27	TRBJ2-1	TGTGCCAGCAAATCAGGCCAGGACCACTCCTACAATGAGCAGTTCTTC	CASKSGQDHSYNEQFF
TRBD2	NA	TRBV4-3	TRBJ2-5	TGCGCCAGCAGCCGATCAACTAGCGGGGGGGCCGAGACCCAGTACTTC	CASSRSTSGGAETQYF
NA	once	TRBV5-6	TRBJ1-1	TGTGCCAGCAGCCCGGGGATCATGAACACTGAAGCTTTCTTT	CASSPGIMNTEAFF
NA	few	TRBV9	TRBJ2-7	TGTGCCAGCAGCGAGGGGGGGGGAGCCGAGCAGTACTTC	CASSEGGGAEQYF
TRBD1	NA	TRBV19	TRBJ1-5	TGTGCCAGTAGTATAGCCGACAGGGTAGGAAATCAGCCCCAGCATTTT	CASSIADRVGNQPQHF
NA	NA	TRBV2	TRBJ2-3	TGTGCCAGCAACGAACCCACAGATACGCAGTATTTT	CASNEPTDTQYF
TRBD1	NA	TRBV5-5	TRBJ1-1	TGTGCCAGCAGCTTAGGACAGGCCTTGGAAGCTTTCTTT	CASSLGQALEAFF
NA	NA	TRBV20-1	TRBJ2-7	TGCAGGGACGGGGATGTCGAGCAGTACTTC	CRDGDVEQYF
NA	few	TRBV19	TRBJ2-7	TGTGCCAGTTCTCAGGGGCCCTACGAGCAGTACTTC	CASSQGPYEQYF
TRBD2	once	TRBV11-2	TRBJ2-1	TGTGCCAGCAGTCCGGGCATAGGAGGCGGGGGTGGAGATGAGCAGTTCTTC	CASSPGIGGGGGDEQFF
NA	NA	TRBV11-2	TRBJ2-1	TGTGCCTCGCGGAGGCCTACCTACAATGAGCAGTTCTTC	CASRRPTYNEQFF
TRBD2	NA	TRBV5-1	TRBJ2-1	TGCGCCAGCAGCGGATTAGCGGGGGCTTCCAATGAGCAGTTCTTC	CASSGLAGASNEQFF
NA	NA	TRBV18	TRBJ1-2	TGTGCCAGCTCACCAGAAGGGGTACGAGATGGCTACACCTTC	CASSPEGVRDGYTF
NA	NA	TRBV5-5	TRBJ1-6	TGTGCCAGCAGCCGGGTAGGGAGCTTAGGAGGGTCACCCCTCCACTTT	CASSRVGSLGGSPLHF
NA	NA	TRBV29-1	TRBJ2-1	TGCAGCGTTGAGGCACCGGGTCTGAAGGATGAGCAGTTCTTC	CSVEAPGLKDEQFF
TRBD2	NA	TRBV19	TRBJ2-1	TGTGCCAGTAGTATCTTAGCGGGGGCCTTCAATGAGCAGTTCTTC	CASSILAGAFNEQFF
TRBD1	once	TRBV2	TRBJ1-4	TGTGCCAGCAGTGAAGTGGTAGGGGGCGGTTTTACCACTAATGAAAAACTGTTTTTT	CASSEVVGGGFTTNEKLFF
NA	once	TRBV5-1	TRBJ2-7	TGCGCCAGCAGCTTGGGCAGCTTCTACGAGCAGTACTTC	CASSLGSFYEQYF
NA	NA	TRBV7-8	TRBJ2-5	TGTGCCAGCAGCTCGAGAGGGGGGGGTCAAGAGACCCAGTACTTC	CASSSRGGGQETQYF
NA	NA	TRBV10-3	TRBJ2-3	TGTGCCATCTCGGAGGGCACAGATACGCAGTATTTT	CAISEGTDTQYF
TRBD2	NA	TRBV5-4	TRBJ2-5	TGTGCCAGCAGACAAGGACTAGCCAAATCTCAAGAGACCCAGTACTTC	CASRQGLAKSQETQYF
NA	NA	TRBV5-6	TRBJ1-4	TGTGCCAGCAGCGCCCGGGACACCGGAGCAACTAATGAAAAACTGTTTTTT	CASSARDTGATNEKLFF
NA	NA	TRBV4-2	TRBJ1-4	TGTGCCAGCAGCCAAGCTTCAGGGTCTAATGAAAAACTGTTTTTT	CASSQASGSNEKLFF